This T cell receptor (beta chain) came from a study of T cells in Graves' hyperthyroidism and ophthalmopathy. Amplified regions were TCR beta CDR3 sequences from RNA transcripts. When the TCR CDR3 underwent first-round RT-PCR, the HTBI primer set was used. TCRdb analysed the multiplex PCR reads with MiXCR anew, one entry per CDR3 protein. The data contain a few hundred thousand distinct CDR3 sequences, more than 15% of them singletons. V was clipped by 5 bases and J by 6 bases; unmatched bases: 10. CDR1 and CDR2 from the germline V gene are SGHAT and FQNNGV. This CDR3 is 15 amino acids long. The chain employs TRBV11-2 and TRBJ2-7, with 10 nucleotides matching TRBD2. The source of this sequence is a woman aged 25 to 39 with Graves' hyperthyroidism. The source material was blood. The CDR3, as DNA: TGTGCCAGCAGCCCTACTAGCGGGATGGTGGGCGAGCAGTACTTC. Residues: CASSPTSGMVGEQYF.